Each of the 9 T cell receptor beta chains below was sequenced from the same sample in a study of vaccination and CD4 T cells after COVID-19. Their cognate antigens are unknown. Sample treatment: roughly ten-day PBMC culture with coronavirus spike peptide pools or control peptides (ViraFEST assay). Oncomine TCR Beta short-read sequencing was applied to DNA from cultured CD4+ T cells. MiXCR, applied by TCRdb to the PCR reads, yields one record per CDR3 protein. The sample records thousands of distinct CDR3 sequences, 60% to 80% being singletons. The starting material was cultured CD4+ T cells from blood, obtained after SARS-CoV-2 vaccination. These receptors were taken from a human donor with COVID-19.

This chain joins TRBV5-4 and TRBJ2-7; perhaps D is TRBD1 or TRBD2 (5 bases each). Trimming left V 4 bases short and J 3 bases short, with 20 bases between. CDR3 length: 16 amino acids. Germline V gene sequence: CDR1 SGHNT, CDR2 YYREEE (reference sequence). The CDR3 DNA is TGTGCCAGCAGCCCGGAAGCCGGGACGAGTAACTACGAGCAGTACTTC. Protein sequence: CASSPEAGTSNYEQYF.

The chain carries TRBV20-1 and TRBJ2-3, with 9 bases matching TRBD2. Germline-derived CDR1 and CDR2 are DFQATT and SNEGSKA (reference sequence). CDR3 length: 15 residues. The V segment lost 5 bases and the J segment 4 bases; nucleotides outside the gene matches: 10. The CDR3 sequence is CSAGWGGGAADTQYF. CDR3 sequence (DNA): TGCAGTGCTGGCTGGGGCGGGGGGGCCGCAGATACGCAGTATTTT.

The table lists this clonotype with a count of one. The chain carries TRBV19 and TRBJ2-5, with TRBD2 matching 12 bases. After removal of 7 bases from V and 2 bases from J, the junction contained 5 bases not matched to a gene. The length of the CDR3 is 15 residues. Per germline, CDR1 LNHDA and CDR2 SQIVND (reference sequence). DNA for the CDR3: TGTGCCAGTACTAGCGGGGGGGTACTGCAAGAGACCCAGTACTTC. It is translated as CASTSGGVLQETQYF.

This chain links TRBV7-9 with TRBJ2-4, with a weak D call TRBD2 (5 bases). The CDR3 is 16 residues long. Trimming pared 1 base from V and 7 bases from J, leaving 17 bases between. The germline gives CDR1 SEHNR, CDR2 FQNEAQ (reference sequence). CDR3 protein: CASSLVRWSEGNIQYF. In nucleotides, the CDR3 is TGTGCCAGCAGCTTAGTAAGGTGGTCCGAGGGTAACATTCAGTACTTC.

The genes are TRBV20-1 and TRBJ1-3; D is unclear. V lost 7 bases, J lost 3 bases, and 7 bases lay in between. The CDR3 has 11 amino acids. Germline V CDR1 and CDR2: DFQATT, SNEGSKA (reference sequence). The CDR3 spells CSVPDGNTIYF. The DNA of the CDR3 is TGCAGTGTTCCAGATGGAAACACCATATATTTT.

The sample holds one count of this clonotype. J is TRBJ2-3 and V is TRBV24-1; 16 positions agree with TRBD2. CDR3 size: 17 residues. V was clipped by 4 bases and J by 4 bases; unmatched bases: 4. Germline-derived CDR1 and CDR2 are KGHDR and SFDVKD. The CDR3 loop reads CATSEPGLAGGPDTQYF. Written as DNA, the CDR3 is TGTGCCACCAGTGAACCGGGACTAGCGGGGGGGCCAGATACGCAGTATTTT.

The chain has TRBV6-1 and TRBJ1-5; TRBD1 is a possible D gene (6 bases). Trimming took 7 bases from V and 3 from J, leaving 19 bases between them. Germline CDR1 and CDR2: MNHNS and SASEGT. CDR3 length: 16 residues. CDR3 region: CASTLMKRQDNQPQHF. Written as DNA, the CDR3 is TGTGCCAGCACCTTAATGAAAAGACAGGACAATCAGCCCCAGCATTTT.

This clonotype was counted between two and nine times. The rearrangement uses TRBV15 and TRBJ2-7; no firm D call. This CDR3 has 15 residues. V shed 0 bases and J shed 7 bases, with 16 bases lying between them. Per germline, CDR1 LNHNV and CDR2 YYDKDF (reference sequence). CDR3: CATSRDVGPAREQYF. The CDR3 nucleotides are TGTGCCACCAGCAGAGATGTGGGCCCCGCGAGAGAGCAGTACTTC.

The chain uses TRBV7-2 and TRBJ1-3; unclear D gene. In germline, CDR1 is SGHTA, CDR2 FQGNSA. The CDR3 length is 13 residues. The V end was cut by 5 bases, the J end by 4 bases, with 9 bases between. CDR3: CASSVVSGNTIYF. CDR3 coding DNA: TGTGCCAGCAGCGTAGTATCCGGAAACACCATATATTTT. The complete variable domain, with remaining parts taken from reference TRBV7-2 and TRBJ1-3, reads GAGVSQSPSNKVTEKGKDVELRCDPISGHTALYWYRQSLGQGLEFLIYFQGNSAPDKSGLPSDRFSAERTGGSVSTLTIQRTQQEDSAVYLCASSVVSGNTIYFGEGSWLTVV.